What follows are 8 T cell receptor beta chains derived from one specimen sequenced in a study of identical twins. TCRdb independently ran MiXCR on the 5' RACE reads; one entry per CDR3 protein. The sample contains a few hundred thousand distinct CDR3 sequences, about 8.3% of which appear only once. The sample was also reused in another study, on yellow fever vaccine responses in identical twins.

Source material: CD8+ T cells sorted from blood. The source of these receptors is a woman in her late teens or twenties in good health.

This clonotype was counted a few times. The chain links TRBV7-6 to TRBJ2-1; the match to TRBD2 covers 8 bases. CDR1 and CDR2 from the germline V gene are SGHVS and FNYEAQ. The CDR3 contains 17 residues. With V trimmed by 2 bases and J by 6 bases, 12 bases remained unmatched. CDR3 residues: CASSLWSGAGGINEQFF. DNA of the CDR3: TGTGCCAGCAGCTTATGGAGCGGGGCGGGGGGAATCAATGAGCAGTTCTTC.

The sample holds many counts of this clonotype. The gene calls are TRBV20-1 and TRBJ2-1; maybe TRBD2 (6 bases). V gave up 4 bases and J gave up 0 bases, with 22 bases separating them. The length of the CDR3 is 18 residues. Germline V gene sequence: CDR1 DFQATT, CDR2 SNEGSKA (reference sequence). DNA for the CDR3: TGCAGTGCTACCGGGGAGCGGGTGAAGCTCAGCTCCTACAATGAGCAGTTCTTC. The encoded protein is CSATGERVKLSSYNEQFF.

This clonotype was recorded at least ten times. This sequence joins TRBV27 and TRBJ2-1, with 12 bases that match TRBD2. This CDR3 is built from 15 residues. V was pared by 6 bases and J by 3 bases, with 3 bases of the junction left unmatched. Germline values: CDR1 MNHEY, CDR2 SMNVEV (reference sequence). The CDR3 bases are TGTGCCAGCAGCCTAGCGGGAGGGAGCTACAATGAGCAGTTCTTC. As protein: CASSLAGGSYNEQFF.

This sequence joins TRBV7-9 and TRBJ1-2, with D possibly matching TRBD1 (6 bases). The CDR3 runs to 16 residues. Trimming cost V 5 bases and J 5 bases, with 21 bases left between them. Germline V lookup: CDR1 SEHNR, CDR2 FQNEAQ (reference sequence). Written as DNA, the CDR3 is TGTGCCAGCAGCCAGATGACAGGCATGACGCCGTATGGCTACACCTTC. It is translated as CASSQMTGMTPYGYTF.

This clonotype was seen many times. This sequence joins TRBV29-1 and TRBJ1-1; D uncertain. Germline assignment: CDR1 SQVTM and CDR2 ANQGSEA. The CDR3 consists of 10 residues. The CDR3 coding sequence is TGCGTTGCTGCGGACTCTGAAGCTTTCTTT. This gives the protein CVAADSEAFF.

In its sample, this clonotype was seen many times. V gene TRBV9 combines with J gene TRBJ2-5, with a tentative D call TRBD2 (5 bases). CDR1 is SGDLS, CDR2 YYNGEE, per germline. This CDR3 region has 13 residues. The V and J ends lost 0 bases and 7 bases respectively, with 10 bases between them. CDR3 nucleotide sequence: TGTGCCAGCAGCGTAGACTGGGAGAGGACCCAGTACTTC. This sequence encodes CASSVDWERTQYF.

The J gene is TRBJ2-5, the V gene TRBV7-2, with 13 bases lining up with TRBD2. The CDR3 sequence is 17 residues long. V lost 5 bases, J lost 2 bases, and 8 bases stayed unmatched. Germline CDR1 and CDR2: SGHTA and FQGNSA. The CDR3 sequence is CASSLNRLAGGQETQYF. CDR3 coding DNA: TGTGCCAGCAGCCTGAACAGACTAGCGGGGGGACAAGAGACCCAGTACTTC.

At least ten counts were recorded for this clonotype. The chain joins TRBV7-9 to TRBJ2-1; 9 nucleotides align to TRBD1. Losses at the gene ends were 4 bases for V and 7 bases for J; bases not matched to a gene: 8. This CDR3 has 15 residues. Germline-derived CDR1 and CDR2 are SEHNR and FQNEAQ (reference sequence). The CDR3 region is CASSSRDRDQNEQFF. CDR3 nucleotides: TGTGCCAGCAGCTCCCGGGACAGGGATCAGAATGAGCAGTTCTTC.